This TCR beta chain originates from a study of blood T cells in healthy people across ages. Regarding the study as a whole: Naive T cell percentage showed a strong correlation with the diversity of TCR beta.

Primers used in a second PCR of roughly 7 to 12 cycles were a sample-barcoded 5' primer and a J-beta primer mix. Every single cDNA molecule received a tag from a template-switch adaptor with 12 random nucleotides. TCRdb called the 5' RACE reads again in MiXCR, with one record for every CDR3 protein. The sample holds roughly 1.7 million distinct CDR3 sequences; 30% to 40% are singletons and the top ten take about 11%. Peripheral blood from each donor was collected in a volume of approximately 9.2 milliliters. This clonotype was found a few times. The target antigen is unknown. This CDR3 is 15 amino acids long. V was trimmed by 6 bases and J by 3 bases, leaving 17 bases between them.

The chain joins TRBV12-3 or TRBV12-4 to TRBJ1-1; maybe TRBD1 (5 bases). Sequencing was done on a sample of blood. The receptor's source is a young woman in good health. CDR3 in DNA: TGTGCCAGCAGCGACCGGGGCCTGAGGGACACTGAAGCTTTCTTT. This codes for CASSDRGLRDTEAFF.